What follows are 7 T cell receptor beta chains derived from one specimen sequenced in a study of human T cells and chemical hapten exposure. TCRdb re-called the RACE reads through MiXCR, storing one row per CDR3 protein. The table lists more than 300,000 distinct CDR3 sequences, less than 6.5% of them singletons. Time point here: pre-sensitization, week 0. The treatment was: therapeutic diphenylcyclopropenone sensitization with weekly scalp DPC. Sequencing used whole blood, obtained in connection with sensitization to the hapten diphenylcyclopropenone (DPC). The source is a woman aged 50 to 60 with alopecia areata. Some clones in this sample may be carry-over from other donors' samples.

The table lists this clonotype with a few counts. The V call is TRBV20-1, the J call TRBJ2-3; perhaps TRBD2 as D (6 bases). With 1 base removed from V and 1 base from J, the gap between germline ends came to 12 bases. The germline gives CDR1 DFQATT, CDR2 SNEGSKA (reference sequence). The CDR3 has 15 amino acids. Written as DNA, the CDR3 is TGCAGTGCTAGAGGGGGCGGAGGGCGCACAGATACGCAGTATTTT. This gives the protein CSARGGGGRTDTQYF.

This clonotype came up many times. The V and J genes are TRBV12-3 or TRBV12-4 and TRBJ2-6, with no clear D. CDR3 length: 14 residues. Trimming left V 6 bases short and J 4 bases short, with 10 bases between. CDR3 DNA sequence: TGTGCCAGCAGCCCCTCTGGAGGGGCCAACGTCCTGACTTTC. The encoded protein is CASSPSGGANVLTF.

This clonotype was recorded many times. J is TRBJ2-3 and V is TRBV4-3; 8 nucleotides align to TRBD2. The germline V gene encodes CDR1 LGHNA and CDR2 YSLEER. The J segment lost 1 base and the V segment lost 3 bases, leaving 6 bases of the junction unmatched. The CDR3 has 16 residues. The CDR3 nucleotides are TGCGCCAGCAGCCAGGCTACTAGCGGAGGCACAGATACGCAGTATTTT. Its translation is CASSQATSGGTDTQYF.

This chain joins TRBV7-8 and TRBJ1-3, with D possibly TRBD1 on 5 matching bases. The germline CDR1 and CDR2 sequences are SGHVS and FQNEAQ. Trimming left V 5 bases short and J 0 bases short, with 17 bases between. The CDR3 covers 17 residues. CDR3 sequence (DNA): TGTGCCAGCAGCCCGGCGGGGACGGGGGGCTCTGGAAACACCATATATTTT. It yields the protein CASSPAGTGGSGNTIYF. Full variable domain (rest looked up from reference TRBV7-8 and TRBJ1-3): GAGVSQSPRYKVAKRGQDVALRCDPISGHVSLFWYQQALGQGPEFLTYFQNEAQLDKSGLPSDRFFAERPEGSVSTLKIQRTQQEDSAVYLCASSPAGTGGSGNTIYFGEGSWLTVV.

At least ten counts were recorded for this clonotype. The chain joins TRBV15 to TRBJ1-1; no clear D. CDR3 length: 16 residues. Germline-derived CDR1 and CDR2 are LNHNV and YYDKDF (reference sequence). V was cut by 3 bases and J by 1 base, with 15 bases left in between. The CDR3 here is CATSSTGVKENTEAFF. DNA for the CDR3: TGTGCCACCAGCAGCACTGGGGTAAAAGAGAACACTGAAGCTTTCTTT.

This clonotype has ten or more counts. The J gene is TRBJ1-1, the V gene TRBV20-1, with D possibly matching TRBD1 (6 bases). The germline V and J ends were trimmed by 6 bases and 0 bases, with 8 bases remaining between them. The CDR3 loop spans 12 amino acids. From germline, CDR1 is DFQATT and CDR2 SNEGSKA (reference sequence). CDR3 in amino acids: CSARGVNTEAFF. The CDR3 region has the DNA TGCAGTGCAAGGGGGGTGAACACTGAAGCTTTCTTT.

This clonotype was detected a few times. The rearrangement links TRBV5-1 to TRBJ1-6; 9 nucleotides agree with TRBD1. J lost 8 bases, V lost 4 bases, and 7 bases had no gene match. The CDR3 is made up of 15 amino acids. Germline CDR1 and CDR2: SGHRS and YFSETQ. The CDR3 here is CASSPGTGWHSPLHF. CDR3 coding DNA: TGCGCCAGCAGCCCCGGGACAGGGTGGCATTCACCCCTCCACTTT.